This record covers a single T cell receptor beta chain. The sample comes from a study of T cell responses to AZD1222 COVID-19 vaccine. After removal of 3 bases from V and 5 bases from J, the junction contained 14 bases not matched to a gene. Germline V CDR1 and CDR2: GTSNPN, SVGIG (reference sequence). CDR3 length equals 16 residues. Produced via immunoSEQ multiplex PCR; TCRdb's table is partial and in-frame only. The data show 100,000 to 150,000 clones, more than 80% seen once. This receptor was identified in an adult in good health. The rearrangement links TRBV30 to TRBJ1-2; 8 bases line up with TRBD1. Sequencing was performed on peripheral blood, taken on day 0 of AZD1222 vaccination. As DNA, the CDR3 is TGTGCCTGGAGCGCCCGACCCAGGGGGCTAGGGTATGGCTACACCTTC. Translation gives CAWSARPRGLGYGYTF.